Below, one T cell receptor (beta chain) is given with its context. Its antigen is as yet unknown. The method was immunoSEQ multiplex PCR; TCRdb's version includes in-frame clones alone and lacks a portion of them. The sample includes 55,000 to 70,000 clones, 80% to 90% of them seen just once. This entry is derived from a study of OX40 agonist ivuxolimab in advanced cancers. Study overall: Therapy given before enrollment (anti-PD-1, anti-PD-L1 or anti-CTLA-4) was allowed, and around 40% had some. Study findings and constraints: CD8+ T cells showed, on average, more clonal expansion than CD4+ cells. Partial responders treated at 0.1-3.0 mg/kg exhibited clonal expansion among the lowest measured. Among some nonresponders, normalized T-cell clonal expansion was also low.

In germline, CDR1 is KGHSH, CDR2 LQKENI. Trimming took 9 bases from V and 6 from J, leaving 12 bases between them. This CDR3 comprises 12 residues. The specimen comprised CD4+ or CD8+ T cells sorted from blood, sampled in a trial of the OX40 agonist ivuxolimab. The receptor comes from an adult with an advanced solid tumor such as melanoma, head and neck, liver or kidney cancer. The chain combines TRBV18 with TRBJ2-1; the D gene is possibly TRBD1 (5 bases). CDR3 DNA sequence: TGTGCCAGTTACACCACAGGCAATGAGCAGTTCTTC. This translates into CASYTTGNEQFF. Full variable domain (remainder filled in from reference TRBV18 and TRBJ2-1): NAGVMQNPRHLVRRRGQEARLRCSPMKGHSHVYWYRQLPEEGLKFMVYLQKENIIDESGMPKERFSAEFPKEGPSILRIQQVVRGDSAAYFCASYTTGNEQFFGPGTRLTVL.